The rows below give T cell receptor beta chains drawn from one sample of a study of OX40 agonist ivuxolimab in advanced cancers. The data were produced by immunoSEQ multiplex PCR, yet TCRdb's version contains in-frame clones alone and is incomplete. Of tens of thousands of clones in the sample, just over 90% were seen once. The sample was CD4+ or CD8+ T cells sorted from blood, taken in a trial of the OX40 agonist ivuxolimab. The origin of the receptors is an adult with an advanced solid tumor such as melanoma, head and neck, liver or kidney cancer. Each CDR3 is given with its conserved first and last residue. The D gene is left open where the match is weak. The listing skips clone size in some rows; elsewhere it reads once, few, many or a size class.

clone size: .
V gene: TRBV4-1
D gene: .
J gene: TRBJ2-7
CDR3 DNA: TGCGCCAGCAGCCAAGACCAGGCGGGCCCCTACGAGCAGTACTTC
CDR3 protein: CASSQDQAGPYEQYF

clone size: .
V gene: TRBV2
D gene: .
J gene: TRBJ2-7
CDR3 DNA: TGTGCCAGCAGTGGCAGGACAGTCTCCTACGAGCAGTACTTC
CDR3 protein: CASSGRTVSYEQYF

clone size: .
V gene: TRBV6-6
D gene: TRBD2
J gene: TRBJ2-1
CDR3 DNA: TGTGCCAGCCTCCCCCAGGTAGCGGGGGTCAATGAGCAGTTCTTC
CDR3 protein: CASLPQVAGVNEQFF

clone size: .
V gene: TRBV5-5
D gene: .
J gene: TRBJ2-1
CDR3 DNA: TGTGCCAGCGACAGAGTCGATGAGCAGTTCTTC
CDR3 protein: CASDRVDEQFF

clone size: .
V gene: TRBV29-1
D gene: TRBD1
J gene: TRBJ1-2
CDR3 DNA: TGCAGCGTTCAGGGACAGGCCTATGGCTACACCTTC
CDR3 protein: CSVQGQAYGYTF

clone size: .
V gene: TRBV2
D gene: .
J gene: TRBJ2-1
CDR3 DNA: TGTGCCAGCAGTCCATACGCAGGGCTAGATGAGCAGTTCTTC
CDR3 protein: CASSPYAGLDEQFF

clone size: once
V gene: TRBV6-1
D gene: .
J gene: TRBJ2-5
CDR3 DNA: TGTGCCAGCAGTGATTGGGTCGAAGAGACCCAGTACTTC
CDR3 protein: CASSDWVEETQYF

clone size: .
V gene: TRBV7-9
D gene: .
J gene: TRBJ2-1
CDR3 DNA: TGTGCCAGCAGCCCAACCCGGCCAGCCCCCTACAATGAGCAGTTCTTC
CDR3 protein: CASSPTRPAPYNEQFF

clone size: .
V gene: TRBV11-2
D gene: .
J gene: TRBJ1-3
CDR3 DNA: TGTGCCAGCAGCCAATGGGGGGAAGGAATTGGGTTTGGAAACACCATATATTTT
CDR3 protein: CASSQWGEGIGFGNTIYF

clone size: .
V gene: TRBV21-1
D gene: .
J gene: TRBJ2-6
CDR3 DNA: TGTGCCAGCAGCCTCCTACGTAGGCTAAATGGGGCCAACGTCCTGACTTTC
CDR3 protein: CASSLLRRLNGANVLTF

clone size: once
V gene: TRBV30
D gene: .
J gene: TRBJ1-2
CDR3 DNA: TGTGCCTGGAGTGTCTCGGGTGACTATGGCTACACCTTC
CDR3 protein: CAWSVSGDYGYTF

clone size: .
V gene: TRBV4-1
D gene: TRBD2
J gene: TRBJ2-7
CDR3 DNA: TGCGCCAGCAGCCAAGGACTAGCGGGCTTTGGGGAGCAGTACTTC
CDR3 protein: CASSQGLAGFGEQYF

clone size: .
V gene: TRBV4-1
D gene: .
J gene: TRBJ2-3
CDR3 DNA: TGCGCCAGCAGGGCTAGTTTAACCCCAGATACGCAGTATTTT
CDR3 protein: CASRASLTPDTQYF

clone size: .
V gene: TRBV4-1
D gene: .
J gene: TRBJ1-1
CDR3 DNA: TGCGCCAGCAGCCAAGGGGCGGTTTTGAGCACTGAAGCTTTCTTT
CDR3 protein: CASSQGAVLSTEAFF

clone size: .
V gene: TRBV5-1
D gene: TRBD1
J gene: TRBJ1-3
CDR3 DNA: TGCGCCAGCAGCTTGGACAGGGGGCATGGAAACACCATATATTTT
CDR3 protein: CASSLDRGHGNTIYF

clone size: once
V gene: TRBV10-3
D gene: .
J gene: TRBJ1-6
CDR3 DNA: TGTGCCATCAGCCCTTCCCAGAGCTCCTATAATTCACCCCTCCACTTT
CDR3 protein: CAISPSQSSYNSPLHF

clone size: .
V gene: TRBV2
D gene: TRBD1
J gene: TRBJ1-1
CDR3 DNA: TGTGCCAGCAGGGGACAGGAGTTGAACACTGAAGCTTTCTTT
CDR3 protein: CASRGQELNTEAFF

clone size: .
V gene: TRBV19
D gene: TRBD1
J gene: TRBJ1-1
CDR3 DNA: TGTGCCAGTAGTATATCCCCAGGGGGCAACACTGAAGCTTTCTTT
CDR3 protein: CASSISPGGNTEAFF

clone size: .
V gene: TRBV10-3
D gene: TRBD1
J gene: TRBJ1-3
CDR3 DNA: TGTGCCATCAGTGATCCGGACAGGGGAACTGGAAACACCATATATTTT
CDR3 protein: CAISDPDRGTGNTIYF

clone size: .
V gene: TRBV30
D gene: TRBD1
J gene: TRBJ2-7
CDR3 DNA: TGTGCCTGGAGTGTTGGGACAGGGGGCTACGAGCAGTACTTC
CDR3 protein: CAWSVGTGGYEQYF

clone size: .
V gene: TRBV5-1
D gene: TRBD1
J gene: TRBJ2-5
CDR3 DNA: TGCGCCAGCAGCGAATACAGGGGGGAAGAGACCCAGTACTTC
CDR3 protein: CASSEYRGEETQYF

clone size: .
V gene: TRBV27
D gene: TRBD1
J gene: TRBJ2-7
CDR3 DNA: TGTGCCAGCGCCCTTGGCCGGGGACAGAATTACGAGCAGTACTTC
CDR3 protein: CASALGRGQNYEQYF

clone size: .
V gene: TRBV5-4
D gene: .
J gene: TRBJ2-1
CDR3 DNA: TGTGCCAGCAGCTTGGCCGGGATCGACAATGAGCAGTTCTTC
CDR3 protein: CASSLAGIDNEQFF

clone size: .
V gene: TRBV27
D gene: .
J gene: TRBJ1-1
CDR3 DNA: TGTGCCAGCAGTTGGACAGTGAACACTGAAGCTTTCTTT
CDR3 protein: CASSWTVNTEAFF

clone size: .
V gene: TRBV5-6
D gene: .
J gene: TRBJ1-2
CDR3 DNA: TGTGCCAGCAGCTTGATCGACTATTCTAACTATGGCTACACCTTC
CDR3 protein: CASSLIDYSNYGYTF

clone size: .
V gene: TRBV6-1
D gene: .
J gene: TRBJ2-2
CDR3 DNA: TGTGCCAGAAATATTCCGAACACCGGGGAGCTGTTTTTT
CDR3 protein: CARNIPNTGELFF

clone size: .
V gene: TRBV29-1
D gene: .
J gene: TRBJ2-3
CDR3 DNA: TGCAGCGTTGCGGGGGAATACACAGATACGCAGTATTTT
CDR3 protein: CSVAGEYTDTQYF

clone size: .
V gene: TRBV27
D gene: TRBD1
J gene: TRBJ1-5
CDR3 DNA: TGTGCCAGCAGGATTGACAGGGACTCTAGCAATCAGCCCCAGCATTTT
CDR3 protein: CASRIDRDSSNQPQHF

clone size: .
V gene: TRBV6-5
D gene: .
J gene: TRBJ2-7
CDR3 DNA: TGTGCCAGCAGTTACTTTTCGGGGGCTGTCGAGCAGTACTTC
CDR3 protein: CASSYFSGAVEQYF

clone size: .
V gene: TRBV6-1
D gene: TRBD1
J gene: TRBJ1-2
CDR3 DNA: TGTGCCAGCAGTGAATGGTTAACAGGGGGCGACTATGGCTACACCTTC
CDR3 protein: CASSEWLTGGDYGYTF

clone size: few
V gene: TRBV5-1
D gene: .
J gene: TRBJ2-2
CDR3 DNA: TGCGCCAGCAGCTTGGGACAGGTTAATACCGGGGAGCTGTTTTTT
CDR3 protein: CASSLGQVNTGELFF

clone size: .
V gene: TRBV7-6
D gene: TRBD1
J gene: TRBJ1-2
CDR3 DNA: TGTGCCAGCAGCTGGGGACAGGGGACAGCTAACTATGGCTACACCTTC
CDR3 protein: CASSWGQGTANYGYTF

clone size: .
V gene: TRBV5-1
D gene: TRBD1
J gene: TRBJ2-5
CDR3 DNA: TGCGCCAGCAGCTACACAGGGGGAAGAGAGACCCAGTACTTC
CDR3 protein: CASSYTGGRETQYF

clone size: .
V gene: TRBV7-9
D gene: TRBD2
J gene: TRBJ2-1
CDR3 DNA: TGTGCCAGCAGCGTACTAGCGGGGGCCAGATACAATGAGCAGTTCTTC
CDR3 protein: CASSVLAGARYNEQFF

clone size: .
V gene: TRBV4-2
D gene: .
J gene: TRBJ2-2
CDR3 DNA: TGTGCCAGCAGCCAAGAAGTACGTCGGATTACGTGGGACACCGGGGAGCTGTTTTTT
CDR3 protein: CASSQEVRRITWDTGELFF

clone size: .
V gene: TRBV4-1
D gene: TRBD2
J gene: TRBJ2-4
CDR3 DNA: TGCGCCAGCAGCCAAGGGGAGGGATCAAGTTACATTCAGTACTTC
CDR3 protein: CASSQGEGSSYIQYF

clone size: .
V gene: TRBV7-8
D gene: .
J gene: TRBJ2-1
CDR3 DNA: TGTGCCAGCAGCTTAGCGTCGGGAGAGCAGTTCTTC
CDR3 protein: CASSLASGEQFF

clone size: .
V gene: TRBV13
D gene: .
J gene: TRBJ2-3
CDR3 DNA: TGTGCCAGCAGCCTCACGGGGCCTCAGGATACGCAGTATTTT
CDR3 protein: CASSLTGPQDTQYF

clone size: .
V gene: TRBV4-1
D gene: .
J gene: TRBJ1-6
CDR3 DNA: TGCGCCAGCAGCCAAGAGGCAGGGAACTCACCCCTCCACTTT
CDR3 protein: CASSQEAGNSPLHF

clone size: .
V gene: TRBV19
D gene: TRBD1
J gene: TRBJ2-1
CDR3 DNA: TGTGCCAGTAGTACCAGGACAGGGTTCAATGAGCAGTTCTTC
CDR3 protein: CASSTRTGFNEQFF

clone size: .
V gene: TRBV28
D gene: TRBD1
J gene: TRBJ1-2
CDR3 DNA: TGTGCCAGCAGATACCGGGACAGCATAGTCTATGGCTACACCTTC
CDR3 protein: CASRYRDSIVYGYTF

clone size: .
V gene: TRBV19
D gene: .
J gene: TRBJ1-2
CDR3 DNA: TGTGCCAGTAGTATAGACAGTTATGGCTACACCTTC
CDR3 protein: CASSIDSYGYTF